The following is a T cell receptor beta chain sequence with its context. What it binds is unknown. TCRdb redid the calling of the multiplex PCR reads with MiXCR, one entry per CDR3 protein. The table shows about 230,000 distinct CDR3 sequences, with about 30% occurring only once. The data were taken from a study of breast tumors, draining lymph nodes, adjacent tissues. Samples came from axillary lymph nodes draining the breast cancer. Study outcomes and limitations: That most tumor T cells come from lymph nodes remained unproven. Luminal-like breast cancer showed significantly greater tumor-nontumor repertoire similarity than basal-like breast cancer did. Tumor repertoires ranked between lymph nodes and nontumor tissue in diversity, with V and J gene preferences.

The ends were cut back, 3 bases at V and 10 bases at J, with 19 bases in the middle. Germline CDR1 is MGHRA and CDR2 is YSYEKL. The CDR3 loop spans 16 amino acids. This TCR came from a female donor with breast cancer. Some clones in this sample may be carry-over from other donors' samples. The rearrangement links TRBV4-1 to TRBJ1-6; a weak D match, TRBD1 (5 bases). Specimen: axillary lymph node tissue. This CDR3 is CASSQYRDGGTSPLHF. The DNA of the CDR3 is TGCGCCAGCAGCCAGTACCGGGACGGGGGAACGTCACCCCTCCACTTT.